One sample yielded the 30 T cell receptor beta chains listed below, sequenced in a study of early T cells in non-severe SARS-CoV-2 infection. MiXCR, run by TCRdb on the 5' RACE reads, gives a single entry per CDR3 protein. The data contain tens of thousands of distinct CDR3 sequences, about 11% of them singletons. The sample consisted of whole blood, taken at baseline. These receptors were obtained from an adult who was a healthcare worker with PCR-confirmed SARS-CoV-2 infection or an uninfected control (not recorded which). The donor label of this sample is uncertain.

The J gene is TRBJ2-5, the V gene TRBV10-1, with 15 positions matching TRBD2. V shed 5 bases, J shed 5 bases, and the junction held 6 bases outside the gene matches. The CDR3 length is 16 residues. Germline V gene data show CDR1 as WNHNN and CDR2 as SYGVQD (reference sequence). This CDR3 is CASSRGLAGGQETQYF. The CDR3 DNA follows: TGCGCCAGCAGTCGTGGACTAGCGGGGGGGCAGGAGACCCAGTACTTC.

A few counts support this clonotype. J is TRBJ2-5 and V is TRBV2, with D possibly being TRBD1 or TRBD2 (5 bases each). Germline V lookup: CDR1 SNHLY, CDR2 FYNNEI. The CDR3 contains 16 residues. Trimming cost V 0 bases and J 0 bases, with 11 bases left between them. The CDR3 nucleotides are TGTGCCAGCAGTGAAGCGGGACCGACGTACCAAGAGACCCAGTACTTC. It specifies CASSEAGPTYQETQYF.

This clonotype was observed a few times. The J gene is TRBJ2-5, the V gene TRBV5-4, with D maybe TRBD2 (6 bases). CDR1 and CDR2 (germline): SGHNT, YYREEE (reference sequence). CDR3 length equals 13 residues. Trimming pared 4 bases from V and 4 bases from J, leaving 11 bases between. Written as DNA, the CDR3 is TGTGCCAGCAGCACGGAGGGCTTAGAGACCCAGTACTTC. It translates to CASSTEGLETQYF.

The chain is built from TRBV27 and TRBJ2-1; 9 bases line up with TRBD2. The trim removed 1 base at V and 5 bases at J, leaving 6 bases unmatched. Germline CDR1 and CDR2: MNHEY and SMNVEV (reference sequence). This CDR3 is 16 amino acids long. The CDR3, as DNA: TGTGCCAGCAGTTTATTTGGGCGGGGGGGAAACAATGAGCAGTTCTTC. As protein: CASSLFGRGGNNEQFF.

This clonotype has ten or more counts. The chain combines TRBV29-1 with TRBJ1-1; D uncertain. V was pared by 4 bases and J by 4 bases, with 10 bases between. There are 12 residues in the CDR3. Germline V lookup: CDR1 SQVTM, CDR2 ANQGSEA. The CDR3 here is CSVGRGSTEAFF. CDR3 nucleotide sequence: TGCAGCGTTGGTCGGGGAAGCACTGAAGCTTTCTTT.

The table lists this clonotype with a count of one. Since a much larger clone is just one base distant, this may be a read error. V usage is TRBV2 and J usage is TRBJ2-7, with 9 bases matching TRBD1. CDR1 and CDR2 (germline): SNHLY, FYNNEI. This CDR3 has 14 amino acids. CDR3 amino acids: CGSGPGQGSYEQYV. The CDR3 DNA reads as TGTGGCAGCGGGCCGGGACAGGGTTCCTACGAGCAGTACGTC.

This chain uses TRBV3-1 with TRBJ2-1; D unclear. Germline-derived CDR1 and CDR2 are LGHDT and YNNKEL (reference sequence). Between the trimmed V and J ends, which lost 4 bases and 8 bases, there was a span of 9 bases. This CDR3 is built from 12 residues. The CDR3 bases are TGTGCCAGCAGCCCAAGCCCCGATGAGCAGTTCTTC. Its protein is CASSPSPDEQFF.

This clonotype was observed a few times. The chain employs TRBV29-1 and TRBJ2-1, with D perhaps TRBD2 (6 bases). Germline CDR1 reads SQVTM; CDR2 reads ANQGSEA. V was shortened by 5 bases and J by 0 bases, with 8 bases between the two germline ends. The CDR3 sequence is 13 residues long. CDR3 residues: CSVSGSSYNEQFF. CDR3 bases: TGCAGCGTTTCCGGGAGCTCCTACAATGAGCAGTTCTTC.

Many counts were recorded for this clonotype. This sequence joins TRBV27 and TRBJ2-7, with 11 bases fitting TRBD2. Germline loops: CDR1 MNHEY, CDR2 SMNVEV (reference sequence). The junction had 8 bases not matched to a gene; V was cut back by 7 bases and J by 3 bases. The CDR3 is made up of 15 amino acids. CDR3 in amino acids: CASIGASGGHYEQYV. The CDR3 bases are TGTGCCAGCATTGGAGCTAGCGGGGGGCACTACGAGCAGTACGTC.

This chain uses TRBV19 with TRBJ1-2; TRBD1 might be the D (5 bases). The V and J ends lost 3 bases and 2 bases respectively, with 13 bases between them. The CDR3 loop spans 15 amino acids. CDR1 and CDR2 (germline): LNHDA, SQIVND (reference sequence). The CDR3 reads CASSIAGGGNYGYTF. CDR3 in DNA: TGTGCCAGTAGTATCGCCGGGGGTGGCAACTATGGCTACACCTTC. Variable domain in full (rest from reference TRBV19 and TRBJ1-2): DGGITQSPKYLFRKEGQNVTLSCEQNLNHDAMYWYRQDPGQGLRLIYYSQIVNDFQKGDIAEGYSVSREKKESFPLTVTSAQKNPTAFYLCASSIAGGGNYGYTFGSGTRLTVV.

Many counts were recorded for this clonotype. This sequence joins TRBV7-2 and TRBJ1-1; D gene ambiguous. V was shortened by 7 bases and J by 3 bases, with 15 bases between the two germline ends. Germline V gives CDR1 SGHTA, CDR2 FQGNSA. There are 14 residues in the CDR3. The CDR3 region is CASTREWWHTEAFF. The CDR3 DNA is TGTGCCAGCACACGGGAATGGTGGCACACTGAAGCTTTCTTT.

The chain employs TRBV10-2 and TRBJ2-7, with D maybe TRBD1 (5 bases). The CDR3 loop spans 13 amino acids. V was trimmed by 3 bases and J by 3 bases, leaving 9 bases between them. Germline CDR1 WSHSY, CDR2 SAAADI. DNA for the CDR3: TGCGCCAGCAGTGAAGACAGAGACTACGAGCAGTACGTC. Amino acid sequence: CASSEDRDYEQYV.

This clonotype was counted only a few times. The rearrangement joins TRBV30 to TRBJ1-4; 7 bases map to TRBD1. J was trimmed by 6 bases and V by 2 bases; bases with no gene match: 3. This CDR3 region has 13 residues. Germline V CDR1 and CDR2: GTSNPN, SVGIG (reference sequence). CDR3 bases: TGTGCCTGGAGTAAAGACAGGGATGAAAAACTGTTTTTT. This encodes CAWSKDRDEKLFF.

J is TRBJ2-3 and V is TRBV30; D is unresolved. CDR1 GTSNPN and CDR2 SVGIG come from the germline V gene (reference sequence). Trimming pared 0 bases from V and 6 bases from J, leaving 13 bases between. This CDR3 has 14 residues. Here the CDR3 reads CAWSVGFSGDTQYF. In DNA, the CDR3 is TGTGCCTGGAGTGTAGGTTTTTCTGGGGATACGCAGTATTTT. The variable domain in full, completed from reference TRBV30 and TRBJ2-3, reads SQTIHQWPATLVQPVGSPLSLECTVEGTSNPNLYWYRQAAGRGLQLLFYSVGIGQISSEVPQNLSASRPQDRQFILSSKKLLLSDSGFYLCAWSVGFSGDTQYFGPGTRLTVL.

The chain carries TRBV6-6 and TRBJ1-3; D is perhaps TRBD1 (5 bases). Trimming left V 0 bases short and J 0 bases short, with 6 bases between. The CDR3 extends over 15 amino acids. CDR1 is MNHNY, CDR2 SVGAGI, per germline (reference sequence). The CDR3 coding sequence is TGTGCCAGCAGTTACTCCGGGGGCTCTGGAAACACCATATATTTT. Amino acid sequence: CASSYSGGSGNTIYF.

V is TRBV3-1 and J is TRBJ2-5; TRBD2 is a possible D gene (6 bases). CDR1 and CDR2 from the germline V gene are LGHDT and YNNKEL (reference sequence). Trimming took off 3 bases at V and 5 bases at J, with 10 bases between the two ends. This CDR3 is 13 amino acids long. CDR3 DNA sequence: TGTGCCAGCAGCCAGATGGGAGGTGAGACCCAGTACTTC. Amino acid sequence: CASSQMGGETQYF.

This chain links TRBV2 with TRBJ2-1, with 7 nucleotides matching TRBD1. The length of the CDR3 is 14 residues. V dropped 6 bases and J dropped 4; count of bases not matched to a gene: 6. The germline gives CDR1 SNHLY, CDR2 FYNNEI. The CDR3 DNA is TGTGCCAGCAGCGAAACAGGGGCTTACAATGAGCAGTTCTTC. As protein: CASSETGAYNEQFF.

This clonotype was detected only a few times. DNA of the CDR3: TGTGCCAGCAGTCCCCCGGGTGAGCAGTTCTTC. Its translation: CASSPPGEQFF. The chain employs TRBV12-3 or TRBV12-4 and TRBJ2-1, with D unresolved. The ends were cut back, 5 bases at V and 9 bases at J, with 8 bases in the middle. This CDR3 comprises 11 residues.

This clonotype has a handful of counts. The chain recombines TRBV5-1 with TRBJ2-3; D gene ambiguous. The CDR3 sequence is 12 residues long. Germline CDR1 and CDR2: SGHRS and YFSETQ. The V and J ends lost 0 bases and 5 bases respectively, with 4 bases between them. CDR3 sequence reads: CASSLEGDTQYF. In DNA, the CDR3 is TGCGCCAGCAGCTTGGAGGGAGATACGCAGTATTTT.

This clonotype has only a few counts. The CDR3 loop is CAWTASYNSPLHF. The CDR3 DNA is TGTGCCTGGACTGCCTCCTATAATTCACCCCTCCACTTT. The chain has TRBV30 and TRBJ1-6; D call uncertain. V dropped 4 bases and J dropped 0 bases, with 4 bases sitting between them. The CDR3 runs 13 residues. In germline, CDR1 is GTSNPN, CDR2 SVGIG (reference sequence).

This clonotype has ten or more counts. This sequence joins TRBV12-3 or TRBV12-4 and TRBJ1-6; D might be TRBD1 (5 bases). This CDR3 spans 15 amino acids. Trimming took off 3 bases at V and 1 base at J, with 7 bases between the two ends. CDR3 sequence: CASSLGGSYNSPLHF. DNA for the CDR3: TGTGCCAGCAGTTTGGGGGGGTCCTATAATTCACCCCTCCACTTT.

There are a few counts of this clonotype. The V call is TRBV19, the J call TRBJ2-1; a possible D gene is TRBD1 (7 bases). Germline V gene data show CDR1 as LNHDA and CDR2 as SQIVND (reference sequence). Between the trimmed V and J ends, which lost 5 bases and 10 bases, there was a span of 21 bases. The CDR3 totals 15 residues. In DNA form, the CDR3 reads TGTGCCAGTAGTCCCTCGAGCAGGGGGGCGGCGGAGCAGTTCTTC. This encodes CASSPSSRGAAEQFF.

On this clonotype: The junction departs from germline at one end; a sequencing error may be responsible. The chain has TRBV6-1 and TRBJ1-5; weak D call: TRBD1 (5 bases). Germline V gives CDR1 MNHNS, CDR2 SASEGT. The CDR3 contains 15 residues. The DNA for the CDR3 is TGTGCCAGCAGTGAATGGGGGAATAGCAATCAGCCTCAGCATTTT. Translation gives CASSEWGNSNQPQHF.

J is TRBJ1-1 and V is TRBV7-9; TRBD1 might be the D (5 bases). Trimming shortened V by 5 bases and J by 5 bases, and 15 bases separated the two germline ends. The germline V gene has CDR1 SEHNR and CDR2 FQNEAQ (reference sequence). The CDR3 is 14 residues long. The DNA of the CDR3 is TGTGCCAGCAGCCCTCGCAGGGCGAGGACTGAAGCTTTCTTT. As protein: CASSPRRARTEAFF.

The chain is built from TRBV12-3 or TRBV12-4 and TRBJ2-2, with 8 bases identical to TRBD1. This CDR3 region has 17 residues. Losses at the gene ends were 10 bases for V and 1 base for J; bases not matched to a gene: 14. CDR3 in amino acids: CATYIEDRDRNTGELFF. DNA of the CDR3: TGTGCCACCTACATAGAGGACAGGGATAGGAACACCGGGGAGCTGTTTTTT.

This clonotype was found many times. The chain has TRBV30 and TRBJ1-2, with D maybe TRBD1 (5 bases). The CDR3 sequence is 11 residues long. Trimming shortened V by 5 bases and J by 7 bases, and 11 bases separated the two germline ends. Germline V gene data show CDR1 as GTSNPN and CDR2 as SVGIG (reference sequence). The CDR3 protein is CAWERTGGYTF. CDR3 DNA: TGTGCCTGGGAGCGAACAGGTGGCTACACCTTC.

This rearrangement joins TRBV4-2 to TRBJ1-1; 7 nucleotides match TRBD1. Unmatched junction bases numbered 6, after V lost 2 bases and J lost 3 bases. The CDR3 consists of 15 residues. The germline gives CDR1 LGHNA, CDR2 YNFKEQ. The CDR3 DNA follows: TGTGCCAGCAGCCAAAGTGACAGGGCCGACACTGAAGCTTTCTTT. Protein product: CASSQSDRADTEAFF.

This clonotype was seen ten or more times. The chain combines TRBV9 with TRBJ1-1; TRBD1 matches at 7 bases. CDR1 is SGDLS, CDR2 YYNGEE, per germline. The CDR3 is 14 residues long. Trimming cost V 2 bases and J 5 bases; bases outside gene matches: 6. CDR3 in amino acids: CASSVGPTGTEAFF. CDR3 DNA: TGTGCCAGCAGCGTTGGTCCGACAGGGACTGAAGCTTTCTTT. Variable domain in full (rest from reference TRBV9 and TRBJ1-1): DSGVTQTPKHLITATGQRVTLRCSPRSGDLSVYWYQQSLDQGLQFLIQYYNGEERAKGNILERFSAQQFPDLHSELNLSSLELGDSALYFCASSVGPTGTEAFFGQGTRLTVV.

This clonotype occurred a few times. The chain couples TRBV2 to TRBJ2-6; D remains unclear. Germline V gene data show CDR1 as SNHLY and CDR2 as FYNNEI. Trimming took 7 bases from V and 2 from J, leaving 3 bases between them. This CDR3 is 12 amino acids long. CDR3 nucleotides: TGTGCCAGCAAGGCTGGGGCCAACGTCCTGACTTTC. It codes for CASKAGANVLTF. Full variable domain (remainder filled in from reference TRBV2 and TRBJ2-6): EPEVTQTPSHQVTQMGQEVILRCVPISNHLYFYWYRQILGQKVEFLVSFYNNEISEKSEIFDDQFSVERPDGSNFTLKIRSTKLEDSAMYFCASKAGANVLTFGAGSRLTVL.

The J gene is TRBJ2-3, the V gene TRBV3-1; 15 positions agree with TRBD2. CDR3 length: 19 amino acids. CDR1 LGHDT and CDR2 YNNKEL come from the germline V gene (reference sequence). With V trimmed by 0 bases and J by 4 bases, 8 bases remained unmatched. CDR3 nucleotides: TGTGCCAGCAGCCAAGATCTCGGACTAGCGGGGGGGAACCCAGATACGCAGTATTTT. Residues: CASSQDLGLAGGNPDTQYF.